This T cell receptor (beta chain) stems from a study of CD8+CD57+ T cells in acquired aplastic anemia. About the study: Sorted CD4+ and CD8+ cells gave an average of approximately 3.1 ug of DNA.

Both TCR beta VDJ combination and CDR3 sequence profiling were carried out. Genomic DNA was the template for this profiling. TCRdb re-called the reads through MiXCR, storing one row per CDR3 protein. The sample shows over 150,000 distinct CDR3 sequences, approximately 48% of them seen only once. The CDR3 is 16 residues long. Trimming pared 2 bases from V and 1 base from J, leaving 14 bases between. From germline, CDR1 is LNHNV and CDR2 YYDKDF (reference sequence). Selection for sequencing was limited to patients who had shown CD8+CD57+ cell expansion by flow cytometry. Acquired aplastic anemia of severe grade affected all patients.

V is TRBV15 and J is TRBJ2-5; D is perhaps TRBD2 (6 bases). The sequence was collected from a human donor with aplastic anemia. The sequenced sample consisted of sorted CD4+, CD8+, or CD8+CD57+ T cells (not recorded which) from PBMCs. CDR3 residues: CATSRTRGLSQETQYF. DNA for the CDR3: TGTGCCACCAGCAGAACCCGGGGACTGAGCCAAGAGACCCAGTACTTC.